This T cell receptor beta chain was recorded in a study of T cells after posttransplantation cyclophosphamide. CDR3 length: 16 amino acids. Germline V gene data show CDR1 as SGHRS and CDR2 as YFSETQ. After removal of 3 bases from V and 3 bases from J, the junction contained 8 bases not matched to a gene. Findings and caveats of the study: Skin or GI-infiltrating T cells shared few TRB sequences with blood. Later blood repertoires were often dominated by clones from the donor CD8+ memory compartment. TRB clonality was highly associated with recipient CMV seropositivity and reactivation.

Libraries were prepared by immunoSEQ multiplex PCR; TCRdb keeps only in-frame clonotypes and omits some of them. The top ten hold 6.5% to 9.5% of the sample, which has 35,000 to 40,000 clones, around 80% seen once. Details on this clone: The antigen is unknown.

A marrow graft followed busulfan-fludarabine conditioning, with cyclophosphamide on days +3 and +4. The TCR comes from a female patient in her 40s who received an allogeneic stem cell transplant from a related donor, was CMV-positive, and had no GVHD. Some T cells may be graft donor cells. The sample consisted of CD4+ T cells sorted from blood, taken around 2,000 days after a stem cell transplant with posttransplant cyclophosphamide. The gene calls are TRBV5-1 and TRBJ2-5; 10 bases agree with TRBD2. The CDR3 coding sequence is TGCGCCAGCAGCTCAAACCCCGGACTAGCGGAAGAGACCCAGTACTTC. This gives the protein CASSSNPGLAEETQYF. Together with reference TRBV5-1 and TRBJ2-5, the CDR3 gives the full variable domain: KAGVTQTPRYLIKTRGQQVTLSCSPISGHRSVSWYQQTPGQGLQFLFEYFSETQRNKGNFPGRFSGRQFSNSRSEMNVSTLELGDSALYLCASSSNPGLAEETQYFGPGTRLLVL.